This T cell receptor beta chain was documented in a study of cytomegalovirus exposure and HLA in healthy donors (TCRdb year 2017). At the level of the whole study: An earlier analysis of around 600 of the donors reported approximately 290 Gb of sequence data and about 100 million unique TCR beta sequences from around 200 million T cells. Roughly 300 gigabases of sequencing data and around 80 million unique TCR sequences made up an early release that covered approximately 620 HLA-typed donors. Of the roughly 400 genotyped donors, approximately 82% fell in the genetic ancestry cluster associated with self-reported Caucasian donors. The aim of the study was to test whether cataloging public T cell receptors could identify signatures of past pathogen exposure. Using immunosequencing, the study profiled T cell repertoires from 666 subjects and related those repertoires to cytomegalovirus serostatus. Along with the approximately 650-subject first cohort, a separate validation cohort of over 90 different subjects was used. High-throughput TCR immunosequencing, statistical association of individual TCRs with disease status, and machine learning were combined to predict cytomegalovirus infection status. In a later analysis, previously published TCR beta repertoires from about 640 donors were re-analyzed and high-resolution HLA genotyping was added so that TCR occurrence patterns could be studied. The later analysis used no new phenotypic data to find candidate immune exposures, relying instead on TCR beta sequences and their occurrence across donors. To decide whether each TCR beta V gene segment behaved as functional or pseudogenic, an earlier analysis of nearly 600 of the donors relied on high-throughput TCR beta sequencing. Donor age, sex, ethnicity and CMV serostatus were collected together with the repertoire data. Genome-wide SNP genotypes for about 65% of the roughly 670 donors were used in a later genetic analysis, which treated that subset as a discovery cohort. Every discovery cohort repertoire had been produced on one sequencing platform. HLA typing included class I and class II loci at four-digit resolution. The number of typed donors differed by locus: about 620-640 for A, B, C, DRB1 and DQB1; some 500 for DQA1; around 610 for DPA1; and about 450 for DPB1. Because of strong linkage in the cohort, roughly five DR-DQ haplotypes were treated as single units for association and clustering. Among some 400 genotyped donors of the cohort, an average of roughly 230,000 unique TCR beta nucleotide sequences was sequenced per donor, of which 15% to 20% were non-productive.

Results and caveats for the whole study, not just this receptor: An association between a missense DCLRE1C variant and V-gene and J-gene trimming of TCR beta chains was found in a later genetic analysis and replicated in an independent cohort. A later genetic analysis reported fewer N-insertions in productive TCRs among donors in an Asian-associated ancestry cluster than the roughly 700-donor mean. When HLA alleles, especially DR and DQ, strongly co-occurred, attributing TCR associations to individual alleles was difficult. Roughly uniform sequencing depth across donors was assumed in presence/absence analyses, although this assumption may not hold. According to a later analysis, most CMV-associated TCR beta chains appeared to be HLA-restricted, and the HLA associations seemed to be driven largely by CMV exposure. In both the original and validation cohorts, the classifier was reported to diagnose cytomegalovirus status with high specificity and sensitivity. Because HLA typing was missing for some donors at each locus, association tests included only the typed subset. In a later analysis, HLA-associated TCR beta chains showed more clonal expansion and lower generation probabilities than non-associated chains that were equally common. In vitro tests confirmed that a few of the cytomegalovirus-associated TCR beta chains recognize cytomegalovirus antigens. In a later analysis, the rate of TCR association differed among HLA loci, with DRB1 alleles having the most associated TCRs and HLA-C alleles having the fewest. A further reported finding was that TCR beta sequences accurately predicted the HLA-A and HLA-B alleles for most subjects in the first cohort. A later analysis associated some 17,000 TCR beta sequences with specific HLA alleles at a false discovery rate of 0.05. CMV serostatus was the only immune exposure information available for the cohort. Linkage disequilibrium might explain the correlated functional status among segregating V segments, but an unknown experimental factor could not be ruled out. In a later analysis, several top co-occurrence clusters were reported to appear linked to parvovirus B19, influenza, CMV and Epstein-Barr virus. A cluster of highly shared sequence variants was judged likely to represent a technical artifact of the sequencing pipeline. It was suggested by the authors that the approach could potentially be generalized to other disease states and immunological phenotypes. In this cohort, only TCR beta chains were sequenced, and detectable features were limited by the absence of alpha or paired-chain data. Because counts were too low, about 17 rarely observed V segments, including chromosome 9 orphons, were excluded from the earlier analysis of around 590 of the donors. Broadly in line with IMGT annotations, most TCR beta V segments showed up in productive rearrangements about 87% or about 30% of the time in an earlier analysis of approximately 640 of the donors. A total of fewer than 200 TCR beta chains were listed by the study as associated with cytomegalovirus. Because the 87-base-pair reads could not distinguish some IMGT-functional V segments, including TRBV6-2 and TRBV6-3, those segments were excluded. Most TCR sequences were seen in very few donors, while some public TCRs were found in many individuals.

The CDR3 contains 14 residues, cysteine and phenylalanine counted. Just the 42-base CDR3 DNA is kept, in frame starting at base 1. Relative to germline, V is 10 bases shorter and J is 1 base shorter, with 17 bases between their ends. In the germline V gene (reference sequence), CDR1 corresponds to MNHEY and CDR2 to SMNVEV. Libraries were constructed by the immunoSEQ multiplex PCR assay. A mixture of 60 forward primers for TCR Vbeta segments and 13 reverse primers for TCR Jbeta segments was used in the multiplex PCR. Amplification of the CDR3 region of rearranged TCR beta genes was performed with a multiplex PCR assay on genomic DNA. The amplified TCR beta libraries were sequenced on the Illumina HiSeq System as 87-base-pair reads. The original pipeline was this. Across the 500 to 850 repertoires, a later analysis counted tens of millions of unique TCR beta chains, about 10 million of which were shared by at least two donors. Raw reads were error-corrected and collapsed into unique sequences with a nearest-neighbor algorithm that merged closely related sequences to remove PCR and sequencing errors. CDR3 sequences were aligned to IMGT reference sequences to assign V, D and J gene segments. For a sequence to be retained, a match of at least six nucleotides to both a V gene segment and a J gene segment was required. Rearrangements were classified as productive when the CDR3 lacked stop codons and remained in frame with V and J, and all other rearrangements were classified as non-productive. Following IMGT convention, CDR3 was defined as the stretch from the second conserved V-encoded cysteine to the conserved J-encoded phenylalanine. The earlier analysis of fewer than 700 of the donors excluded sequences that lacked an unambiguous match to a single V gene segment. An earlier analysis of almost 600 of the donors classified V segments as functional when productive rearrangements were above 56.7% and as segregating when the standard deviation between donors was above 5%. A statistical classification framework was built for diagnosing cytomegalovirus status from the catalog of TCR beta chain sequences. V and J gene assignment, in a later analysis, came from comparing TCR nucleotide sequences with IMGT/GENE-DB human TR gene sequences. In a later analysis, CDR3 sequences and most-parsimonious VDJ recombination scenarios were assigned using the TCRdist pipeline. In a later analysis, each TCR beta chain was defined by its CDR3 amino acid sequence together with its V-gene family, and reads lacking a unique V-gene family were excluded. As a way to deal with suspected cross-contamination and a sequencing artifact, a later analysis dropped roughly 600 nucleotide sequences that were highly shared and had low generation probability. For each public chain, a later analysis derived a clonal expansion index from normalized ranks of inferred template counts within each repertoire. In a later analysis, generation probabilities were computed using a VDJ recombination model fitted to out-of-frame rearrangements, and the results were checked against IGoR. A later analysis scored TCR-TCR, TCR-HLA and TCR-CMV co-occurrence with hypergeometric tests, applying a repertoire-size bias correction to TCR pairs. In a later analysis, false discovery rates were estimated by permuting HLA or CMV assignments 20 times. In a later analysis, co-occurring TCRs were grouped using DBSCAN, and TCRdist sequence similarity was added for clustering within HLA-allele-positive subsets. Repertoires with fewer than 30,000 or more than 120,000 public chains, plus five repertoires with anomalous nucleotide sharing, were excluded from co-occurrence clustering. TCRdb stores this immuneACCESS table with in-frame sequences only. Part of the clones is absent; in the studies checked, under half of the shortfall reflects unresolved V genes, and no reason is known for the rest. That table supplies the V and J calls and clone size; D and trimming were determined from the DNA. The sample data list over 200,000 clones, and around 80% of these were observed just once. In total, the top ten clones hold less than 3.5% of the sample.

The cohort consisted of 600 or so healthy bone marrow donors. Cohort members were all nominally healthy when sampled, although unrecorded immune exposures were likely present. The donor tested CMV seropositive, placing the donor among the 250 to 300 seropositive members of the cohort. A peripheral blood sample was collected from each donor, and TCR beta sequencing was performed on peripheral blood mononuclear cells. Genomic DNA was extracted from the blood cell samples with the Qiagen DNeasy Blood Extraction Kit. About this clone itself: Its antigen remains unidentified. Per-base quality was not reported, and no clone a single base away is much larger than it.

The sequence links TRBV27 to TRBJ2-7, and the D gene may be TRBD1, 5 bases matching. This receptor was identified in a woman in her sixties in good health and CMV-seropositive. The sequencing input was PBMCs. The CDR3 sequence is CATQTRAESYEQYF. The DNA sequence follows: TGTGCCACCCAAACCAGGGCGGAGTCCTACGAGCAGTACTTC.